The clone carrying this T cell receptor beta chain has only a few counts. Antigen: not known. TCR cDNA, made by 5'RACE template switching, carried an added universal primer site and UMIs. MiXCR, applied by TCRdb to the 5' RACE reads, yields one record per CDR3 protein. In the table there are 230,000 or so distinct CDR3 sequences, less than 7.5% of which are singletons. The CDR3 covers 17 residues. Germline values: CDR1 SGHRS, CDR2 YFSETQ. V lost 2 bases and J lost 3, with 19 bases in between. This entry belongs to a study of T cells after yellow fever vaccination. Study results and caveats: A small proportion of clonotypes was detected in both the CD4 and CD8 compartments. FACS-sorted repertoires could contain abundant clonotypes contaminating from the bulk population. Though weaker, the secondary response peaked faster, on day 5 versus 15.

Sequenced here: CD4+ T cells sorted from PBMCs, sampled on the day of the yellow fever booster vaccination. This clonotype was obtained from a man younger than 40 who received the YFV17D yellow fever vaccine. V usage is TRBV5-1 and J usage is TRBJ2-3; D assignment may be TRBD1 or TRBD2 (5 bases each). CDR3 sequence reads: CASSFGTRRFWTDTQYF. CDR3 nucleotides: TGCGCCAGCAGCTTTGGGACCAGACGGTTTTGGACAGATACGCAGTATTTT.